This entry concerns a single T cell receptor beta chain. The entry originates in a study of T cells in Graves' hyperthyroidism and ophthalmopathy. Whole-study context: Peripheral blood collection took place at initial diagnosis, before any treatment.

Clinicians diagnosed patients from clinical symptoms, serum thyroxine and TRAb, thyroid ultrasound and orbital computed tomography. The CDR3 contains 19 residues. Per the germline V gene, CDR1 is SGHNT and CDR2 is YENEEA. V was pared by 1 base and J by 0 bases, with 8 bases of the junction left unmatched. The investigators amplified TCR beta CDR3 regions from RNA transcripts. RT-PCR in the first round (using the HTBI primer set) targeted the TCR CDR3. TCRdb analysed the multiplex PCR reads with MiXCR anew, one entry per CDR3 protein. The sample records a few hundred thousand distinct CDR3 sequences, 15% to 18% being singletons.

The chain carries TRBV11-3 and TRBJ2-1; 11 positions match TRBD2. The sequence was obtained from a young woman with Graves' hyperthyroidism. The sequenced sample was blood. Written as DNA, the CDR3 is TGTGCCAGCAGCTTAGTATGGACTAGCGGGCCTAGCTCCTACAATGAGCAGTTCTTC. This sequence encodes CASSLVWTSGPSSYNEQFF.